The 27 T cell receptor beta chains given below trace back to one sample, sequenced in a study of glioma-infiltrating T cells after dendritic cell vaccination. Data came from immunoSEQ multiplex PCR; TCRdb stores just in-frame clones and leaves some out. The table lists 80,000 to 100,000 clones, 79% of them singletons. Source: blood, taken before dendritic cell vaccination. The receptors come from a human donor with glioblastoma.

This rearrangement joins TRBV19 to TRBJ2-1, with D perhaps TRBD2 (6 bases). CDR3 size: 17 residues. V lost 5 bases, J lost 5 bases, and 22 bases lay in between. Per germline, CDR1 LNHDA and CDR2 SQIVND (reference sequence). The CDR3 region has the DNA TGTGCCAGTAGTGAACCCCGTGATAGCGGAACCAACAATGAGCAGTTCTTC. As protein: CASSEPRDSGTNNEQFF.

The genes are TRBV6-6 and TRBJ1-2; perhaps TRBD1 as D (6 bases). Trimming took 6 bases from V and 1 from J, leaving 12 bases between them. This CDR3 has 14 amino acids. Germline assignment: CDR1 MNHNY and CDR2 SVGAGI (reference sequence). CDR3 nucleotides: TGTGCCAGCAGAATTCGGACAGTTAACTATGGCTACACCTTC. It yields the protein CASRIRTVNYGYTF.

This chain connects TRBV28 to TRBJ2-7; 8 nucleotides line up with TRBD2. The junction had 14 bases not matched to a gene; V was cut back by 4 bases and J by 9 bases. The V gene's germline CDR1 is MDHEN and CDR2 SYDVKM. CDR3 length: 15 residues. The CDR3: CASSSLAANLRAQYF. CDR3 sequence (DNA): TGTGCCAGCAGTTCACTAGCGGCTAACCTACGAGCGCAGTACTTC.

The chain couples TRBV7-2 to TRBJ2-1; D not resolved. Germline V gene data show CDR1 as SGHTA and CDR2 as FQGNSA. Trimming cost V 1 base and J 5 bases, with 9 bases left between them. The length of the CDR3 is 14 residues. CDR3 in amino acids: CASSLDGLNNEQFF. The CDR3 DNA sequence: TGTGCCAGCAGCTTAGATGGGCTCAACAATGAGCAGTTCTTC. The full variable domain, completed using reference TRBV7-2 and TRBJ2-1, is GAGVSQSPSNKVTEKGKDVELRCDPISGHTALYWYRQSLGQGLEFLIYFQGNSAPDKSGLPSDRFSAERTGGSVSTLTIQRTQQEDSAVYLCASSLDGLNNEQFFGPGTRLTVL.

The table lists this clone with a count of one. Here the CDR3 DNA reads TGTGCCAGCAGTGACAAACCGAGACAGGGGTGGGACATTCAGTACTTC. As protein: CASSDKPRQGWDIQYF. This sequence joins TRBV6-4 and TRBJ2-4; 8 bases are shared with TRBD1. Germline CDR1 reads MRHNA; CDR2 reads SNTAGT. The V and J ends lost 2 bases and 8 bases, in that order; junction bases with no gene match: 11. The CDR3 is 16 amino acids.

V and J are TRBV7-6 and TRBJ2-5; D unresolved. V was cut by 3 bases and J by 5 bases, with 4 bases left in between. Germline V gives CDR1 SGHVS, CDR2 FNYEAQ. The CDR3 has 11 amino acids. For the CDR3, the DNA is TGTGCCAGCAGCTTTTCTGAGACCCAGTACTTC. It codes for CASSFSETQYF.

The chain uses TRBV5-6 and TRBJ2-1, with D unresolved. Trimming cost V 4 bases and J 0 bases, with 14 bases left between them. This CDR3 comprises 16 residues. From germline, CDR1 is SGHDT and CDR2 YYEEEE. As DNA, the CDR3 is TGTGCCAGCAGCCGTACCATGGGCCCCTCCTACAATGAGCAGTTCTTC. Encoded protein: CASSRTMGPSYNEQFF.

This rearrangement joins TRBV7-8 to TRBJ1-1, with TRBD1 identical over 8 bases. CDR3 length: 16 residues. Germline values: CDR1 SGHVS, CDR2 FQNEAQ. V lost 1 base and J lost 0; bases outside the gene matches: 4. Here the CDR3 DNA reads TGTGCCAGCAGCTTAGGCGGACAGGGCATGAACACTGAAGCTTTCTTT. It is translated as CASSLGGQGMNTEAFF.

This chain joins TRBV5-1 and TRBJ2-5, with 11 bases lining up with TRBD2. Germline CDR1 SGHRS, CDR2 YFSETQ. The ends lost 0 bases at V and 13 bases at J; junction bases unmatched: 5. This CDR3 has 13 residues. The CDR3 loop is CASSLVGLADVYF. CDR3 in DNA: TGCGCCAGCAGCTTGGTGGGACTAGCGGACGTGTACTTC.

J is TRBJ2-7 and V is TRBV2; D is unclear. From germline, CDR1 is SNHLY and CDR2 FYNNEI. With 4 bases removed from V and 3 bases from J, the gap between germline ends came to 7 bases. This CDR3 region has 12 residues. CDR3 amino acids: CASSGDFYEQYF. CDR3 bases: TGTGCCAGCAGTGGAGATTTCTACGAGCAGTACTTC.

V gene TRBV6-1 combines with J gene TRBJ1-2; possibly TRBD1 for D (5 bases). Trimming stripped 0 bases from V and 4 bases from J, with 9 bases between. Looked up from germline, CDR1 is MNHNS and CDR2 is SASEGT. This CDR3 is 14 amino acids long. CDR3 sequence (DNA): TGTGCCAGCAGTGAAGCCGGGGGTGTCTATGGCTACACCTTC. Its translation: CASSEAGGVYGYTF.

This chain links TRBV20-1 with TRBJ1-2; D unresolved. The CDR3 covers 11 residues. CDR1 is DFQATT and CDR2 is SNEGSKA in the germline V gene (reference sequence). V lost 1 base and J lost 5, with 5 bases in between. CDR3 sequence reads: CSARVPYGYTF. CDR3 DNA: TGCAGTGCTAGAGTCCCGTATGGCTACACCTTC.

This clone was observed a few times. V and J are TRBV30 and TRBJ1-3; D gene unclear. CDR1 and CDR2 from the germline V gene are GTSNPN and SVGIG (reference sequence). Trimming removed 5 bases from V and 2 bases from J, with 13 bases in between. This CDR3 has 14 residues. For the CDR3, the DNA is TGTGCCTGGGACTTTCTGCGCCCTGGAAACACCATATATTTT. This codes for CAWDFLRPGNTIYF.

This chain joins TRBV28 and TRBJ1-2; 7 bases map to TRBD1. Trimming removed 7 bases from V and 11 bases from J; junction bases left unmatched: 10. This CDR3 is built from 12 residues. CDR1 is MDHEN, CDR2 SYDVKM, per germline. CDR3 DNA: TGTGCCAGCACTCCACAGGGGAGAGAATACACCTTC. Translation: CASTPQGREYTF.

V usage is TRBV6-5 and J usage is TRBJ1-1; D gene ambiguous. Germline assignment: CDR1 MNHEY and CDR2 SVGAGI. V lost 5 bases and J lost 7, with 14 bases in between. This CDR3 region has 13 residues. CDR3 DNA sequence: TGTGCCAGCAGTGAGCACCTGGAGAGTGAAGCTTTCTTT. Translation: CASSEHLESEAFF.

The CDR3 is CTSSHCTGLAVYEQYF. The CDR3 DNA follows: TGCACCAGCAGCCATTGCACGGGACTAGCGGTCTACGAGCAGTACTTC. The genes are TRBV1 and TRBJ2-7; TRBD2 was called by the table and not checked on the DNA. TRBV1 is assigned pseudogene status. The CDR3 consists of 16 residues.

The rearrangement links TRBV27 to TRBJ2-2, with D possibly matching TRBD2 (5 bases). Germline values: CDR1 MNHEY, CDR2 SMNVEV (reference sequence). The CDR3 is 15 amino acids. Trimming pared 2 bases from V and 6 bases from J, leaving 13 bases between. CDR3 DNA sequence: TGTGCCAGCAGTTTACTTCCTAGCCGTCCCGGGGAGCTGTTTTTT. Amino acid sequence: CASSLLPSRPGELFF.

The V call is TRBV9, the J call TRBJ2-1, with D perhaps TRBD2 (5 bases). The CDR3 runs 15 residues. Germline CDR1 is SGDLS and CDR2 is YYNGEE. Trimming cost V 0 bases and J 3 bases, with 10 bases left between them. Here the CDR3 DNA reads TGTGCCAGCAGCGTAGTCAGCGGCGACTACAATGAGCAGTTCTTC. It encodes CASSVVSGDYNEQFF.

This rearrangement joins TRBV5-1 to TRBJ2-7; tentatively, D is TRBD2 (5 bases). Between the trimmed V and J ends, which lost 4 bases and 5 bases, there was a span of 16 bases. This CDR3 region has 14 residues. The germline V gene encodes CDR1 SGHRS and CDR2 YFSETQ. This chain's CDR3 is CASSPRPGNDEQYF. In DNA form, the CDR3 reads TGCGCCAGCAGCCCGAGGCCCGGGAACGACGAGCAGTACTTC.

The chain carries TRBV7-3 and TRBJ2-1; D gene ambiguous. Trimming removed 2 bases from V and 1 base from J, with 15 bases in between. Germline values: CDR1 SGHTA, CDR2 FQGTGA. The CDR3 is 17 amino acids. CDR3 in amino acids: CASSLDASPLSYNEQFF. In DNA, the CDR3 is TGTGCCAGCAGCTTAGACGCTAGTCCGCTATCCTACAATGAGCAGTTCTTC.

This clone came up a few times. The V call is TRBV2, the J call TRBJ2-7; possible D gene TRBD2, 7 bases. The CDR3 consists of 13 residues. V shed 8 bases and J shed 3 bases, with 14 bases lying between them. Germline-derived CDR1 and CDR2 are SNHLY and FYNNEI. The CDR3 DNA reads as TGTGCCAGCGTTAAGGGGGGGTTCTACGAGCAGTACTTC. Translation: CASVKGGFYEQYF.

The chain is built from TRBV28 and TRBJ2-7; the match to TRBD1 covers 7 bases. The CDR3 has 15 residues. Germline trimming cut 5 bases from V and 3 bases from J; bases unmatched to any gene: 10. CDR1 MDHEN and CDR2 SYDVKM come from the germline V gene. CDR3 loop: CASSDSGTEIYEQYF. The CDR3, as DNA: TGTGCCAGCAGTGACTCCGGGACAGAGATCTACGAGCAGTACTTC.

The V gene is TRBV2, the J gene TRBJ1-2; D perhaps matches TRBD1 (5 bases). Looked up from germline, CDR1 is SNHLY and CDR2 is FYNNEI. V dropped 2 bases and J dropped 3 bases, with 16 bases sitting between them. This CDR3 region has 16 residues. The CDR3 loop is CASSEPMGGVDYGYTF. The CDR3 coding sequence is TGTGCCAGCAGTGAACCCATGGGGGGGGTTGACTATGGCTACACCTTC. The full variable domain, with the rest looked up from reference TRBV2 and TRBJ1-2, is EPEVTQTPSHQVTQMGQEVILRCVPISNHLYFYWYRQILGQKVEFLVSFYNNEISEKSEIFDDQFSVERPDGSNFTLKIRSTKLEDSAMYFCASSEPMGGVDYGYTFGSGTRLTVV.

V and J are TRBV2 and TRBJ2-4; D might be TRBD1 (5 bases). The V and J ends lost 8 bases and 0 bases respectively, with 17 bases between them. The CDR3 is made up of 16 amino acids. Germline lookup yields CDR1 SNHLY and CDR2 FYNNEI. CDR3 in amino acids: CASLPERGRAKNIQYF. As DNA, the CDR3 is TGTGCCAGCCTACCAGAAAGGGGAAGAGCCAAAAACATTCAGTACTTC.

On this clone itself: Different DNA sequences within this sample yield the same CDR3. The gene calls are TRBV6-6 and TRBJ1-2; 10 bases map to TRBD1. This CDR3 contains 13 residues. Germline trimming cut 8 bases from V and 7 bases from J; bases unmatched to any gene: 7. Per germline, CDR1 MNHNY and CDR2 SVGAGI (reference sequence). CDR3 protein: CASLGTGVGGYTF. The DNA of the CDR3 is TGTGCCAGCCTTGGGACAGGGGTTGGTGGCTACACCTTC.

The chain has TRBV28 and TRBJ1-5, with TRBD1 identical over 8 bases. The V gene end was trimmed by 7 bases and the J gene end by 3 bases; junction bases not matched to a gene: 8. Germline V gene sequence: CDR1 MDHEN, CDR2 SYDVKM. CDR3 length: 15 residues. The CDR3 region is CASTPTGVLNQPQHF. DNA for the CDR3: TGTGCCAGCACCCCGACAGGGGTCCTCAATCAGCCCCAGCATTTT.

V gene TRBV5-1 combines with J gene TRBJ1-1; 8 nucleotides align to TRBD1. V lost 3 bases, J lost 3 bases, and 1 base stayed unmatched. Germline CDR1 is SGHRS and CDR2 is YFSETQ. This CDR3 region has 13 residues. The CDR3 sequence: CASSWDRYTEAFF. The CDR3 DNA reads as TGCGCCAGCAGCTGGGACAGGTACACTGAAGCTTTCTTT.